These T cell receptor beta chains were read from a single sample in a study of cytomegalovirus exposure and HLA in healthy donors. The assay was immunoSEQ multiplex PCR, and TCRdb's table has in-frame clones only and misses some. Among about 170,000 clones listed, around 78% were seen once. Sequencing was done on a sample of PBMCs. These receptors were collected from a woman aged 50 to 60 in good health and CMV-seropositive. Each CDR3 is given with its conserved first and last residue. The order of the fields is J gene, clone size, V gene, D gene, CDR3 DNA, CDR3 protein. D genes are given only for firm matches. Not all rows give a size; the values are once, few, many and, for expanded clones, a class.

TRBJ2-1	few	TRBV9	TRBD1	TGTGCCAGCAGCCCCCTCGGACAGGCCCTGAGCTCCTACAATGAGCAGTTCTTC	CASSPLGQALSSYNEQFF
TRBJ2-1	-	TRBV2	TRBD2	TGTGCCACCTCACCTCATACTAGCGGGGGGGCAAATGAGCAGTTCTTC	CATSPHTSGGANEQFF
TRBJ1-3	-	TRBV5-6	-	TGTGCCAGCACCAGGACAGCCATAAGCTCTGGAAACACCATATATTTT	CASTRTAISSGNTIYF
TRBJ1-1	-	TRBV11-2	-	TGTGCCAGCAGCTTAGGTGATTACATGAACACTGAAGCTTTCTTT	CASSLGDYMNTEAFF
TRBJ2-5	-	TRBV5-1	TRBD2	TGCGCCAGCAGCTTGGAGGGTAGCGGGGTCGGAGAGACCCAGTACTTC	CASSLEGSGVGETQYF
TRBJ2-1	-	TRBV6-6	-	TGTGCCAGCAATACAGAAAACAACAATGAGCAGTTCTTC	CASNTENNNEQFF
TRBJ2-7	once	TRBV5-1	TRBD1	TGCGCCAGCAGCGTAACGGGACAGGCCTACGAGCAGTACTTC	CASSVTGQAYEQYF
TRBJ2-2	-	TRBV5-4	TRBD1	TGTGCCAGCAGCTTGGGGACAGGGAACACCGGGGAGCTGTTTTTT	CASSLGTGNTGELFF
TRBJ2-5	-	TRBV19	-	TGTGCCAGTAGTATAGCCTTCAGGGAGACCCAGTACTTC	CASSIAFRETQYF
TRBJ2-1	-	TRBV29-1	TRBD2	TGCAGCGTTGAAGAGTCAGCGGGGGGTCTTCGTGAGCAGTTCTTC	CSVEESAGGLREQFF
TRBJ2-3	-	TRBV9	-	TGTGCCAGCAACAGGGCCGGGGGGCAGTTACCAGATACGCAGTATTTT	CASNRAGGQLPDTQYF
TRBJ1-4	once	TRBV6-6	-	TGTGCCAGCAGTTATCGGGCTAATGAAAAACTGTTTTTT	CASSYRANEKLFF
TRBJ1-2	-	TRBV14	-	TGTGCCAGCAGCCAAGATCTTTATGGAGGAGTGTATGGTGGCTACACCTTC	CASSQDLYGGVYGGYTF
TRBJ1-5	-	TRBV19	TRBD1	TGTGCCAGTAGTAGCACAGGGGGAATCAATCAGCCCCAGCATTTT	CASSSTGGINQPQHF
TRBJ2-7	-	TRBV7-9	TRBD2	TGTGCCAGCAGCCACCCTAGCGGGGGGGCTTACGAGCAGTACTTC	CASSHPSGGAYEQYF
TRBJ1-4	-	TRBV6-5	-	TGTGCCAGCAGTTACTCGCCGGGGGGAGGAGAAAAACTGTTTTTT	CASSYSPGGGEKLFF
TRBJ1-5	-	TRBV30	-	TGTGCCTGGAGTCCAGGTAGCAATCAGCCCCAGCATTTT	CAWSPGSNQPQHF
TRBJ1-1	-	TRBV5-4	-	TGTGCCAGCAGATTTGGGAGGGCCCCCGGGAACACTGAAGCTTTCTTT	CASRFGRAPGNTEAFF
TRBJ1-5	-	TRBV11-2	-	TGTGCCAGCAGCTTAGATACAGGCGGCAATCAGCCCCAGCATTTT	CASSLDTGGNQPQHF